The clone carrying this TCR beta chain was recorded a few times. Its antigen is still unknown. The CDR3 length is 15 residues. The J segment lost 6 bases and the V segment lost 6 bases, leaving 6 bases of the junction unmatched. The record originates from a study of blood T cells in healthy people across ages. General study findings and limits: The recorded TCR beta diversity per million T cells decreased in a roughly linear manner with age.

A second PCR, run for roughly 7 to 12 cycles, used a sample-barcoded 5' primer plus a J-beta primer mix. TCRdb ran MiXCR on the 5' RACE reads and lists one entry per CDR3 protein. The data show over 500,000 distinct CDR3 sequences, with roughly a quarter seen just once and approximately 4% held by the top ten. This sample was also put to use in a study of T cells of mothers and their children. This second report adds: Per child, approximately 2.9 million TCR beta CDR3 reads were obtained, against over 10 million per mother. The authors detected no persistent microchimeric T cell clones.

The chain uses TRBV12-3 or TRBV12-4 and TRBJ2-2; 11 bases match TRBD2. Sequencing was done on a sample of blood. The TCR originated in a boy aged 2-15 years in good health. The CDR3 DNA follows: TGTGCCAGCAGCCCAGTTAGCGGGGGGGCCGGGGAGCTGTTTTTT. The encoded protein is CASSPVSGGAGELFF.